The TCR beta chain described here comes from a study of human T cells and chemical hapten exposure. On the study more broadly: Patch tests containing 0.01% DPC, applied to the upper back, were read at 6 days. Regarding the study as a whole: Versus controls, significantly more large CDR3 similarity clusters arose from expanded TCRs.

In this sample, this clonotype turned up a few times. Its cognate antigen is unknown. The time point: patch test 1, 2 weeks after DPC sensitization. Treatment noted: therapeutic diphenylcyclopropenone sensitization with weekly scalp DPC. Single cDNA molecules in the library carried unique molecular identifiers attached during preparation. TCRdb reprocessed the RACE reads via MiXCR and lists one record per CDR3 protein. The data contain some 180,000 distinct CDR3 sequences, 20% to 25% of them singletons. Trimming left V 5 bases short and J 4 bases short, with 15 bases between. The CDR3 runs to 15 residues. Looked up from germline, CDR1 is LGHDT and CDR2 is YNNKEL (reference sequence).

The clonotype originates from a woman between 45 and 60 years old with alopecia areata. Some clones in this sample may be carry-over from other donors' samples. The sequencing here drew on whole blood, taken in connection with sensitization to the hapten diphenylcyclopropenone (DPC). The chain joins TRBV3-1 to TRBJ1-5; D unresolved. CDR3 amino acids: CASSSQPGPNQPQHF. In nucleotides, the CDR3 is TGTGCCAGCAGCTCTCAGCCTGGGCCAAATCAGCCCCAGCATTTT.